These 8 T cell receptor beta chains were sequenced from one sample in a study of cytotoxic CD8 clonotypes in ibrutinib-treated CLL. Clones were sequenced by immunoSEQ multiplex PCR, and TCRdb holds only the in-frame ones, with some missing. The sample shows approximately 130,000 clones, approximately 81% of them seen only once. Material: PBMCs, obtained after 24 months of ibrutinib treatment. The receptors derive from a human donor with chronic lymphocytic leukemia.

This chain joins TRBV27 and TRBJ2-7; 10 positions agree with TRBD1. Germline V CDR1 and CDR2: MNHEY, SMNVEV (reference sequence). The CDR3 is 18 residues long. J gave up 2 bases and V 0 bases, and 10 bases lay outside the gene matches. CDR3 amino acids: CASSLSPYRDRGTYEQYF. The CDR3, as DNA: TGTGCCAGCAGTTTATCGCCCTACCGGGACAGGGGAACCTACGAGCAGTACTTC.

The chain uses TRBV7-2 and TRBJ1-4; no clear D gene. Germline values: CDR1 SGHTA, CDR2 FQGNSA. CDR3 length equals 14 residues. V gave up 5 bases and J gave up 0 bases, with 7 bases separating them. This chain's CDR3 is CASSQDATNEKLFF. The DNA of the CDR3 is TGTGCCAGCAGCCAAGACGCAACTAATGAAAAACTGTTTTTT.

This clone was seen more than once but under ten times. The genes are TRBV6-6 and TRBJ2-1; perhaps TRBD2 as D (5 bases). V was pared by 2 bases and J by 13 bases, with 9 bases between. This CDR3 contains 11 residues. Germline CDR1 is MNHNY and CDR2 is SVGAGI (reference sequence). CDR3 sequence reads: CASSYGSLQFF. CDR3 DNA: TGTGCCAGCAGTTACGGGAGTCTCCAGTTCTTC.

The chain links TRBV5-1 to TRBJ2-5, with 7 bases fitting TRBD1. The CDR3 sequence is 16 residues long. Trimming cost V 4 bases and J 4 bases; bases outside gene matches: 13. CDR1 SGHRS and CDR2 YFSETQ come from the germline V gene. The CDR3 region has the DNA TGCGCCAGCAGCCCTAGCCCACAGGGGCTGGGAGAGACCCAGTACTTC. It yields the protein CASSPSPQGLGETQYF.

The chain joins TRBV7-2 to TRBJ2-7, with 9 bases aligning to TRBD2. CDR1 SGHTA and CDR2 FQGNSA come from the germline V gene. The V and J ends lost 5 bases and 6 bases, in that order; junction bases with no gene match: 8. CDR3 length equals 14 residues. As DNA, the CDR3 is TGTGCCAGCAGCCCGGGGCGGGGGGGCGTCGAGCAGTACTTC. Translation gives CASSPGRGGVEQYF. Using reference TRBV7-2 and TRBJ2-7 for the parts outside the CDR3, the full variable domain is GAGVSQSPSNKVTEKGKDVELRCDPISGHTALYWYRQSLGQGLEFLIYFQGNSAPDKSGLPSDRFSAERTGGSVSTLTIQRTQQEDSAVYLCASSPGRGGVEQYFGPGTRLTVT.

V is TRBV14 and J is TRBJ2-2; D tentatively fits TRBD1 or TRBD2 (5 bases each). CDR3 length: 15 amino acids. Trimming removed 3 bases from V and 7 bases from J, with 15 bases in between. Germline V gene lookup returns CDR1 SGHDN and CDR2 FVKESK. The CDR3: CASSQPDIGGGELFF. The CDR3 DNA is TGTGCCAGCAGCCAGCCCGATATTGGGGGCGGGGAGCTGTTTTTT.

V and J are TRBV5-4 and TRBJ2-3; TRBD2 matches 9 bases. This CDR3 region has 16 residues. Trimming cost V 1 base and J 2 bases; bases outside gene matches: 5. The germline gives CDR1 SGHNT, CDR2 YYREEE (reference sequence). CDR3 nucleotides: TGTGCCAGCAGCTTGTCCCCTAGCGGGAACACAGATACGCAGTATTTT. Translating it yields CASSLSPSGNTDTQYF.

This chain connects TRBV27 to TRBJ1-1, with D perhaps matching TRBD1 (6 bases). There are 15 residues in the CDR3. CDR1 MNHEY and CDR2 SMNVEV come from the germline V gene (reference sequence). V lost 5 bases and J 1 base, leaving 14 bases between the germline ends. As DNA, the CDR3 is TGTGCCAGCAGTGCTAGGACAGTCGGGAACACTGAAGCTTTCTTT. Translation gives CASSARTVGNTEAFF.